This T cell receptor (beta chain) derives from a study of cytomegalovirus exposure and HLA in healthy donors. Study findings and constraints: Accounts indicate the classifier identified cytomegalovirus status with strong specificity and sensitivity. Cytomegalovirus-associated TCR beta chains were listed, numbering 164.

Of note for this clone: Its antigen is not identified.

The CDR3 consists of 17 residues. J lost 5 bases, V lost 3 bases, and 12 bases had no gene match. Germline-derived CDR1 and CDR2 are SEHNR and FQNEAQ (reference sequence). Profiling relied on immunoSEQ multiplex PCR, and the TCRdb table lists in-frame clones only, not all of them. The repertoire holds 150,000 to 200,000 clones, 84% seen once, with 2.5% to 3% in the top ten. The rearrangement uses TRBV7-9 and TRBJ2-5; 10 bases align to TRBD1. The clonotype originates from a woman younger than 30 in good health and CMV-seropositive. The material sequenced was PBMCs. In DNA form, the CDR3 reads TGTGCCAGCAGCTTCCCCCCAGACAGGGGGCGCGTGGAGACCCAGTACTTC. Translation gives CASSFPPDRGRVETQYF.